This T cell receptor beta chain was captured in a study of shared clonotypes between healthy human individuals. In the study overall: Each donor's CD4 naive and CD4 memory cells filled three plates apiece, CD8 naive two, and CD8 memory one. Study findings and constraints: Lower generation probabilities were found for non-shared clonotypes than for those shared by all four donors.

TCRdb's table, derived via immunoSEQ multiplex PCR, lists solely in-frame clones and lacks some. The sample carries some 1,600,000 clones, 98% recorded once. To note about this clone: Antigen unknown.

The specimen was naive CD4+ T cells sorted from blood. Subset reported: CD45RA+ positively selected. This TCR came from a young man in good health.

CDR3 DNA sequence: TGTGCCAGCGTATCTTACAGGGTCAATGAAAAACTGTTTTTT. This gives the protein CASVSYRVNEKLFF. The V and J genes are TRBV5-8 and TRBJ1-4; possibly TRBD1 for D (6 bases). This CDR3 is 14 amino acids long. Germline CDR1 reads SGHTS; CDR2 reads YDEGEE. Trimming left V 7 bases short and J 5 bases short, with 15 bases between.